A selection of T cell receptor beta chains follows, all from one sample in a study of T cell changes during pregnancy in multiple sclerosis. Sequencing used immunoSEQ multiplex PCR; TCRdb keeps in-frame clones, though not all of them. The sample includes under 35,000 clones, about 91% seen only once; the top ten take approximately 6.6%. The material sequenced was CD8+ T cells from peripheral blood mononuclear cells, taken in the second trimester of pregnancy. The origin of the receptors is a female donor with multiple sclerosis, enrolled in a pregnancy study. The CDR3 runs from the conserved cysteine through the conserved F or W. The order of the fields is CDR3 DNA, CDR3 protein, J gene, D gene, clone size, V gene. D genes are given only for firm matches. For some rows the clone size is stated as once, few or many, or as a class when expanded; others skip it.

cdr3_nt: TGTGCCAGCAGTGAAAGGCCAGGACAGGCCGAACTCTATCAGCCCCAGCATTTT; cdr3_aa: CASSERPGQAELYQPQHF; j_call: TRBJ1-5; d_call: TRBD1; clone_size: few; v_call: TRBV6-1
cdr3_nt: TGTGCTAGTGGTTTAGACAGGGTCGGACAGGGTAATGAGCAGTTCTTC; cdr3_aa: CASGLDRVGQGNEQFF; j_call: TRBJ2-1; d_call: TRBD1; clone_size: .; v_call: TRBV12-5
cdr3_nt: TGTGCCAGCACCATTCGTCAGATCGGGGAGGAGACCCAGTACTTC; cdr3_aa: CASTIRQIGEETQYF; j_call: TRBJ2-5; d_call: .; clone_size: .; v_call: TRBV7-2
cdr3_nt: TGTGCCAGCAGCGGGGGGGACACCCTCCCGTATTACGAGCAGTACTTC; cdr3_aa: CASSGGDTLPYYEQYF; j_call: TRBJ2-7; d_call: .; clone_size: .; v_call: TRBV7-2
cdr3_nt: TGCGCCAGCAGCCAAGATAGCAGGGGGCATCAGCCCCAGCATTTT; cdr3_aa: CASSQDSRGHQPQHF; j_call: TRBJ1-5; d_call: TRBD1; clone_size: .; v_call: TRBV4-3
cdr3_nt: TGTGCCAGCAGTGAAGCGGGAGCCACAGATACGCAGTATTTT; cdr3_aa: CASSEAGATDTQYF; j_call: TRBJ2-3; d_call: TRBD2; clone_size: .; v_call: TRBV6-4
cdr3_nt: TGTGCCAGCAGCTCAACCGGGACTACCGGGGAGCTGTTTTTT; cdr3_aa: CASSSTGTTGELFF; j_call: TRBJ2-2; d_call: .; clone_size: .; v_call: TRBV7-9
cdr3_nt: TGTGCCAGCAGTGAAAAGGGGACACGGACTAGTGAAGCTTTCTTT; cdr3_aa: CASSEKGTRTSEAFF; j_call: TRBJ1-1; d_call: .; clone_size: .; v_call: TRBV6-1
cdr3_nt: TGTGCCAGCAGTTTAGTTGAGCGGGTCCAGCATTTT; cdr3_aa: CASSLVERVQHF; j_call: TRBJ1-5; d_call: .; clone_size: .; v_call: TRBV27
cdr3_nt: TGCGCCAGCAGCCAAGTGCAGGGAATGAACACTGAAGCTTTCTTT; cdr3_aa: CASSQVQGMNTEAFF; j_call: TRBJ1-1; d_call: .; clone_size: .; v_call: TRBV4-1
cdr3_nt: TGTGCCAGCAGCCATATCCAACTAGCGTACGAGCAGTACTTC; cdr3_aa: CASSHIQLAYEQYF; j_call: TRBJ2-7; d_call: TRBD2; clone_size: few; v_call: TRBV7-9
cdr3_nt: TGTGCCAGCAGTTACCCCGGGGATGAGCAGTTCTTC; cdr3_aa: CASSYPGDEQFF; j_call: TRBJ2-1; d_call: .; clone_size: .; v_call: TRBV27
cdr3_nt: TGTGCCAGCAGCCTAGGGACAGCCGGGGCCAACGTCCTGACTTTC; cdr3_aa: CASSLGTAGANVLTF; j_call: TRBJ2-6; d_call: TRBD1; clone_size: .; v_call: TRBV7-6
cdr3_nt: TGTGCCACCAGCAGAGTTGGCTTTTTTCAGCCCCAGCATTTT; cdr3_aa: CATSRVGFFQPQHF; j_call: TRBJ1-5; d_call: .; clone_size: .; v_call: TRBV15
cdr3_nt: TGTGCCAGCAGTTCCGGGAATCAGCCCCAGCATTTT; cdr3_aa: CASSSGNQPQHF; j_call: TRBJ1-5; d_call: .; clone_size: once; v_call: TRBV27
cdr3_nt: TGTGCCAGCAGTTTAGTTGCGGGGGGAGATGGCTACACCTTC; cdr3_aa: CASSLVAGGDGYTF; j_call: TRBJ1-2; d_call: .; clone_size: .; v_call: TRBV27
cdr3_nt: TGTGCCAGCAGCCGGTCCGGGACAGGGCCCGGGGAGCTGTTTTTT; cdr3_aa: CASSRSGTGPGELFF; j_call: TRBJ2-2; d_call: TRBD1; clone_size: once; v_call: TRBV7-9
cdr3_nt: TGTGCCAGCAGCGTAGCTTCGAGTAGCGGAAGCACAGATACGCAGTATTTT; cdr3_aa: CASSVASSSGSTDTQYF; j_call: TRBJ2-3; d_call: .; clone_size: .; v_call: TRBV9